These 15 T cell receptor beta chains share one sample of origin, sequenced in a study of cytomegalovirus exposure and HLA in healthy donors. Amplification used 60 Vbeta primers and 13 Jbeta primers. Only in-frame clones appear in the TCRdb table, and some are missing; sequencing was by immunoSEQ multiplex PCR. Altogether around 150,000 clones are present, approximately 81% being singletons, with the ten largest covering more than 2%. The source material was PBMCs. The receptor set was obtained from a man aged 18 to 29 in good health and CMV-seropositive.

The genes are TRBV6-5 and TRBJ1-1; tentatively, D is TRBD1 (5 bases). Germline CDR1 MNHEY, CDR2 SVGAGI. The CDR3 extends over 15 amino acids. Deletions cut 7 bases from V and 4 bases from J, with 19 bases between. CDR3 coding DNA: TGTGCCAGCACACGGCAGGGCGGGACGGGCACTGAAGCTTTCTTT. Protein: CASTRQGGTGTEAFF.

The J gene is TRBJ2-5, the V gene TRBV7-2, with 8 bases that match TRBD2. J gave up 5 bases and V 1 base, and 6 bases lay outside the gene matches. Germline V gene data show CDR1 as SGHTA and CDR2 as FQGNSA. The CDR3 sequence is 15 residues long. The CDR3 region has the DNA TGTGCCAGCAGCTTAGTGGCGGGGGGACGGGAGACCCAGTACTTC. Its protein product is CASSLVAGGRETQYF. Full variable domain (rest looked up from reference TRBV7-2 and TRBJ2-5): GAGVSQSPSNKVTEKGKDVELRCDPISGHTALYWYRQSLGQGLEFLIYFQGNSAPDKSGLPSDRFSAERTGGSVSTLTIQRTQQEDSAVYLCASSLVAGGRETQYFGPGTRLLVL.

The count of this clone is one. The chain carries TRBV7-9 and TRBJ2-3; D is unresolved. CDR3 size: 14 residues. V shed 5 bases and J shed 2 bases, with 11 bases lying between them. CDR1 and CDR2 from the germline V gene are SEHNR and FQNEAQ (reference sequence). CDR3 sequence (DNA): TGTGCCAGCAGCATTGACACGATCACAGATACGCAGTATTTT. Translating gives CASSIDTITDTQYF. Variable domain in full (rest from reference TRBV7-9 and TRBJ2-3): DTGVSQNPRHKITKRGQNVTFRCDPISEHNRLYWYRQTLGQGPEFLTYFQNEAQLEKSRLLSDRFSAERPKGSFSTLEIQRTEQGDSAMYLCASSIDTITDTQYFGPGTRLTVL.

The J gene is TRBJ1-6, the V gene TRBV27; maybe TRBD1 (6 bases). The CDR3 sequence is 13 residues long. V shed 6 bases and J shed 8 bases, with 11 bases lying between them. Germline loops: CDR1 MNHEY, CDR2 SMNVEV (reference sequence). The CDR3 DNA is TGTGCCAGCAGCAAAAGACAGGATTCACCCCTCCACTTT. Translated: CASSKRQDSPLHF.

This rearrangement joins TRBV28 to TRBJ1-1; perhaps TRBD1 as D (5 bases). The CDR3 consists of 12 residues. V was cut by 6 bases and J by 11 bases, with 16 bases left in between. Germline lookup yields CDR1 MDHEN and CDR2 SYDVKM. CDR3 coding DNA: TGTGCCAGCAGCCTGGGGGGTCGGGAGGCTTTCTTT. This sequence encodes CASSLGGREAFF.

The rearrangement uses TRBV29-1 and TRBJ2-3; no clear D gene. Germline CDR1 reads SQVTM; CDR2 reads ANQGSEA. The CDR3 totals 11 residues. V shed 7 bases and J shed 7 bases, with 12 bases lying between them. The CDR3: CSAFIENTQYF. In DNA, the CDR3 is TGCAGCGCCTTCATCGAGAATACGCAGTATTTT.

This clone was found once. This rearrangement joins TRBV19 to TRBJ1-1; 9 bases agree with TRBD1. The CDR3 is made up of 15 amino acids. V was pared by 6 bases and J by 5 bases, with 10 bases of the junction left unmatched. Germline CDR1 and CDR2: LNHDA and SQIVND (reference sequence). The CDR3 nucleotides read TGTGCCAGTAGCGTTTCGACAGGGGGTTGGACTGAAGCTTTCTTT. Translated, it gives CASSVSTGGWTEAFF.

The genes are TRBV6-4 and TRBJ2-3; 8 nucleotides align to TRBD2. Germline V gene data show CDR1 as MRHNA and CDR2 as SNTAGT. Unmatched junction bases numbered 5, after V lost 6 bases and J lost 0 bases. The CDR3 contains 15 residues. CDR3 amino acids: CASSEGLGSTDTQYF. In DNA, the CDR3 is TGTGCCAGCAGCGAGGGACTAGGGAGCACAGATACGCAGTATTTT.

This clone was seen more than once but under ten times. The chain links TRBV5-6 to TRBJ2-1; 8 nucleotides line up with TRBD1. Germline CDR1 is SGHDT and CDR2 is YYEEEE. The CDR3 length is 14 residues. Trimming at V came to 4 bases and at J to 6 bases, leaving 6 bases not matched to a gene. Written as DNA, the CDR3 is TGTGCCAGCAGCGAAACGACAGGGGTCAATGAGCAGTTCTTC. It translates to CASSETTGVNEQFF.

V usage is TRBV4-3 and J usage is TRBJ2-3; 10 bases line up with TRBD2. With V trimmed by 0 bases and J by 4 bases, 16 bases remained unmatched. Germline assignment: CDR1 LGHNA and CDR2 YSLEER. The CDR3 length is 20 residues. CDR3 sequence reads: CASSQDWASGGTRYPDTQYF. The CDR3 DNA is TGCGCCAGCAGCCAAGATTGGGCTAGCGGGGGTACTCGCTATCCAGATACGCAGTATTTT.

This clone appeared a single time. This rearrangement joins TRBV7-2 to TRBJ1-4, with D tentatively TRBD1 (6 bases). Trimming removed 1 base at V and 1 base at J, with 13 bases between. Germline V lookup: CDR1 SGHTA, CDR2 FQGNSA. This CDR3 contains 17 residues. The CDR3 nucleotides are TGTGCCAGCAGCTTAGGCAGGGGAGGGAAAACTAATGAAAAACTGTTTTTT. It yields the protein CASSLGRGGKTNEKLFF.

Comments on this clone: Compared with germline, one end of the junction differs, possibly owing to a read error. The chain uses TRBV19 and TRBJ2-6; possible D gene TRBD1, 6 bases. The CDR3 runs 18 residues. Germline values: CDR1 LNHDA, CDR2 SQIVND (reference sequence). The CDR3: CASSMVQGITAGANGLTF. The CDR3 DNA reads TGTGCCAGTAGTATGGTACAGGGTATAACTGCTGGGGCCAACGGCCTGACTTTC.

This rearrangement joins TRBV9 to TRBJ2-1, with 9 positions matching TRBD2. After removal of 3 bases from V and 2 bases from J, the junction contained 6 bases not matched to a gene. Looked up from germline, CDR1 is SGDLS and CDR2 is YYNGEE. This CDR3 region has 16 residues. CDR3 protein: CASSGNSGGAYNEQFF. In nucleotides, the CDR3 is TGTGCCAGCAGCGGGAATAGCGGGGGCGCCTACAATGAGCAGTTCTTC. Drawing the rest from reference TRBV9 and TRBJ2-1, the complete variable domain is DSGVTQTPKHLITATGQRVTLRCSPRSGDLSVYWYQQSLDQGLQFLIQYYNGEERAKGNILERFSAQQFPDLHSELNLSSLELGDSALYFCASSGNSGGAYNEQFFGPGTRLTVL.

V is TRBV7-6 and J is TRBJ2-7; 9 nucleotides align to TRBD1. Trimming removed 4 bases from V and 7 bases from J; junction bases left unmatched: 5. The germline CDR1 and CDR2 sequences are SGHVS and FNYEAQ. The CDR3 is 13 amino acids. The DNA of the CDR3 is TGTGCCAGCAGCTCCACAGGGGGCGAGGAGCAGTACTTC. As protein: CASSSTGGEEQYF. Full variable domain (outside the CDR3, taken from reference TRBV7-6 and TRBJ2-7): GAGVSQSPRYKVTKRGQDVALRCDPISGHVSLYWYRQALGQGPEFLTYFNYEAQQDKSGLPNDRFSAERPEGSISTLTIQRTEQRDSAMYRCASSSTGGEEQYFGPGTRLTVT.

The gene calls are TRBV7-2 and TRBJ2-1; 9 nucleotides line up with TRBD2. The V gene's germline CDR1 is SGHTA and CDR2 FQGNSA. Unmatched junction bases numbered 9, after V lost 5 bases and J lost 4 bases. The CDR3 contains 16 residues. The CDR3 protein is CASSPGSGGRYNEQFF. The CDR3 DNA reads as TGTGCCAGCAGCCCTGGCAGCGGGGGGCGATACAATGAGCAGTTCTTC.